Reported below is one T cell receptor (beta chain). This record comes from a study of sequential checkpoint blockade in melanoma. Repertoires were generated with immunoSEQ multiplex PCR, while TCRdb's copy carries only in-frame clones and drops some. The sample records about 40,000 clones, more than 80% being singletons. Trimming shortened V by 9 bases and J by 7 bases, and 16 bases separated the two germline ends. The length of the CDR3 is 12 residues. Germline V gene data show CDR1 as MNHGY and CDR2 as SVAAGI. This sample's treatment: randomized to nivolumab then ipilimumab (arm A) or the reverse (arm B). Patients had received no earlier DNA-damaging chemotherapy.

This clonotype originated in a human donor with melanoma. The V and J genes are TRBV6-9 and TRBJ2-7, with no clear D. Here the sequenced sample was CD8+ T cells sorted from blood (inferred from file names), taken from a patient given nivolumab and ipilimumab in sequence. The DNA of the CDR3 is TGTGCCAGAAGAACCGGGCCGAGGGAGCAGTACGTC. Its protein product is CARRTGPREQYV.